This T cell receptor (beta chain) was sequenced for a study of T cells after yellow fever vaccination. At the level of the study: The fractions with low cell numbers were processed using SMART-Seq v4 Ultra Low Input.

One entry per CDR3 protein results from TCRdb running MiXCR on the 5' RACE reads. The table records under 350,000 distinct CDR3 sequences, approximately 4% of them present only once. The CDR3 has 13 residues. Germline loops: CDR1 SGHVS, CDR2 FNYEAQ. V was pared by 4 bases and J by 8 bases, with 3 bases of the junction left unmatched. This clonotype was detected a few times. The target antigen is unknown. Broader study findings: The secondary T-cell response peaked on day 5, not day 15, but was weaker. Detected again after the booster were most primary-vaccination clones, at nearly 97% CD4 and approximately 87% CD8. Researchers cautioned that FACS-sorted repertoires could harbor abundant clonotypes contaminating from the bulk population.

The origin of this receptor is a man aged 18 to 29 who received the YFV17D yellow fever vaccine. This material consisted of PBMCs, taken 5 days after the yellow fever booster vaccination. The V and J genes are TRBV7-6 and TRBJ1-4; 8 positions agree with TRBD1. CDR3 amino acids: CASSSRTGEKLFF. CDR3 sequence (DNA): TGTGCCAGCAGCTCTCGGACAGGGGAAAAACTGTTTTTT.